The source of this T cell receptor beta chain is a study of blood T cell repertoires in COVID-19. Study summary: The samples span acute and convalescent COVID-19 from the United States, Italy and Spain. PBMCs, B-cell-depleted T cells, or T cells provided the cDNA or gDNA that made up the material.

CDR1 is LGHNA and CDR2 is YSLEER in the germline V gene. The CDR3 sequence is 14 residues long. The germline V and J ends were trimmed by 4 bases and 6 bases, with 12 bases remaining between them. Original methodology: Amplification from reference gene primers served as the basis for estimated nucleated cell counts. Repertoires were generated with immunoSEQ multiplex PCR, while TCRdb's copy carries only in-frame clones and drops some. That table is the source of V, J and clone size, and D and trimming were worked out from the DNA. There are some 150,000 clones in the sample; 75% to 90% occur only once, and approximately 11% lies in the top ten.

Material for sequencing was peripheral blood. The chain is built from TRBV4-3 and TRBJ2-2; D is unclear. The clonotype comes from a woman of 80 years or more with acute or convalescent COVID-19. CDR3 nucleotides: TGCGCCAGCAGCCTAACTACTCTATCCGGGGAGCTGTTTTTT. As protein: CASSLTTLSGELFF.